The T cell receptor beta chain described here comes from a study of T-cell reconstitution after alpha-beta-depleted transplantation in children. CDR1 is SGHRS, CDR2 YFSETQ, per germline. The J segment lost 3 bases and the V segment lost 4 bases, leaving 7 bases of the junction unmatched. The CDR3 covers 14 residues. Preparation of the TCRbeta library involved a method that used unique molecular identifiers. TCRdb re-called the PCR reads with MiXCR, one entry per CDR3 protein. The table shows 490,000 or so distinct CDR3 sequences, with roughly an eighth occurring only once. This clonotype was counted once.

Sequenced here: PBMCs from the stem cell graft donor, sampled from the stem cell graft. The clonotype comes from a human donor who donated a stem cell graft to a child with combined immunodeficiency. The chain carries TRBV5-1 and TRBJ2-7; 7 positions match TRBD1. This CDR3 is CASSPRDRIYEQYF. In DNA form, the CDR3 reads TGCGCCAGCAGCCCCCGGGACAGAATCTACGAGCAGTACTTC.